This entry describes one TCR beta chain. CDR1 is DFQATT, CDR2 SNEGSKA, per germline (reference sequence). Trimming removed 5 bases from V and 11 bases from J, with 25 bases in between. The CDR3 loop spans 15 amino acids. These data belong to a study of patients and donors after allogeneic stem cell transplantation. A single record per CDR3 protein comes from TCRdb applying MiXCR to the RT-PCR reads. The data contain about 960,000 distinct CDR3 sequences, more than 15% of them seen just once; the ten biggest clones take up about 6%. This chain connects TRBV20-1 to TRBJ2-1; the D call may be TRBD1 or TRBD2 (5 bases each). The clonotype originates from a human donor who was either an allogeneic HSCT recipient or a stem cell or donor lymphocyte infusion donor (not recorded which). It is not recorded whose cells these are; they may come from a transplant donor. The sequenced material came from blood, either unsorted or a sorted T cell fraction (not recorded which). This CDR3 reads CSAGDPRAGTMKQFF. CDR3 bases: TGCAGTGCTGGGGACCCCCGGGCAGGAACAATGAAGCAGTTCTTC.